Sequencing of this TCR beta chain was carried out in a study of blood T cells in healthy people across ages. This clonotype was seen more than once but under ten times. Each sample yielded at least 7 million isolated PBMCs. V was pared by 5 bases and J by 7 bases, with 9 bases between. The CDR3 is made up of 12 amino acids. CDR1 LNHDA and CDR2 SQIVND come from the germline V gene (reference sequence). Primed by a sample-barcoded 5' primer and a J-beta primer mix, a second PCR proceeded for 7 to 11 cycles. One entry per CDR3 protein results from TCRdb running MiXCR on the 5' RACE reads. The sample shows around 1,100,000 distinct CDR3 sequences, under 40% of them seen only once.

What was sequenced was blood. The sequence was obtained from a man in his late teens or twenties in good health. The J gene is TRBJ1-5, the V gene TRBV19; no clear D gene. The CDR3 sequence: CASSPNEQPQHF. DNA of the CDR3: TGTGCCAGTAGTCCCAATGAACAGCCCCAGCATTTT.